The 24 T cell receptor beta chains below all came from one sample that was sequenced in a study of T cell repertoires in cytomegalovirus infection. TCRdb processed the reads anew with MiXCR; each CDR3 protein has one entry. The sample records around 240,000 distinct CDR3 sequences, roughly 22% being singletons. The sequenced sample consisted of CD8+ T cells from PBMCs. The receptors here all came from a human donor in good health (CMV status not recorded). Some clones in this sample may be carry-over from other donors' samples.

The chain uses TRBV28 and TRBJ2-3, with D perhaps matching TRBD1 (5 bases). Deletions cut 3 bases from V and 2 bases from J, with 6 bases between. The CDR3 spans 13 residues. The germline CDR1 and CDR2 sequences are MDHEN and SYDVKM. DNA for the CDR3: TGTGCCAGCAGTTTTGGGGCCACAGATACGCAGTATTTT. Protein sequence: CASSFGATDTQYF.

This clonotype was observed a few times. The CDR3: CASSLSGEREQFF. The CDR3 DNA sequence: TGTGCCAGCAGCTTATCGGGAGAGAGGGAGCAGTTCTTC. V gene TRBV7-8 combines with J gene TRBJ2-1; maybe TRBD2 (6 bases). With 2 bases removed from V and 10 bases from J, the gap between germline ends came to 12 bases. This CDR3 has 13 amino acids. The V gene's germline CDR1 is SGHVS and CDR2 FQNEAQ.

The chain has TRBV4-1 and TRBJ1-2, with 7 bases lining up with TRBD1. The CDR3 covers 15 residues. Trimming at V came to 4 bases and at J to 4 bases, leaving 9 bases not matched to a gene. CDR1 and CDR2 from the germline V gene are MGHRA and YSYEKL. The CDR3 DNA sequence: TGCGCCAGCAGCCCAAGTAGACAGGGAGGCTATGGCTACACCTTC. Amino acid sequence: CASSPSRQGGYGYTF.

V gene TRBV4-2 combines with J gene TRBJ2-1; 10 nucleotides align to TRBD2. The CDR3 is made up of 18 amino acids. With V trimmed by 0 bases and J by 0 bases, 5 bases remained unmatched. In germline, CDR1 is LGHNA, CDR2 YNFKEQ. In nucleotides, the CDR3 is TGTGCCAGCAGCCAAGATACGTCTAGCGGGAGCTCCTACAATGAGCAGTTCTTC. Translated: CASSQDTSSGSSYNEQFF.

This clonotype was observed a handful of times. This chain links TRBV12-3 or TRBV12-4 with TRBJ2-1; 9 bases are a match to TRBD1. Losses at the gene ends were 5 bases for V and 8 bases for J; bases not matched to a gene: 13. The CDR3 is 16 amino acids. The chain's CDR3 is CASSPRPGTGTDEQFF. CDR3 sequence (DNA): TGTGCCAGCAGTCCCCGTCCCGGGACAGGGACCGATGAGCAGTTCTTC.

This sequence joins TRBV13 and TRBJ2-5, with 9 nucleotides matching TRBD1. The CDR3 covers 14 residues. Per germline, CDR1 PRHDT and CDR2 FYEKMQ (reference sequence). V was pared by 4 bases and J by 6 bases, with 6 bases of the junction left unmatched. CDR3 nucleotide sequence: TGTGCCAGCAGCTCCCGGACAGGGGTTCAGACCCAGTACTTC. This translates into CASSSRTGVQTQYF.

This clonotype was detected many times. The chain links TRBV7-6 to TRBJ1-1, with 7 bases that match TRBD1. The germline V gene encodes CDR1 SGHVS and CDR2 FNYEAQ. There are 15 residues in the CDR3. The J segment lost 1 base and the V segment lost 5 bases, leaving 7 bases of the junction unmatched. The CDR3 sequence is CASSPRTGPNTEAFF. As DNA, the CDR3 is TGTGCCAGCAGCCCCCGGACAGGACCGAACACTGAAGCTTTCTTT.

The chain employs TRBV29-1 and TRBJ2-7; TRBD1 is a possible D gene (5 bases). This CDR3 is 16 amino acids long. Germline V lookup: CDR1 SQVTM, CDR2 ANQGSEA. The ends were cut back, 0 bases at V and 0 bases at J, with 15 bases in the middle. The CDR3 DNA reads TGCAGCGTTGAAGACCCGAGAACCCAGGGCTCCTACGAGCAGTACTTC. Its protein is CSVEDPRTQGSYEQYF.

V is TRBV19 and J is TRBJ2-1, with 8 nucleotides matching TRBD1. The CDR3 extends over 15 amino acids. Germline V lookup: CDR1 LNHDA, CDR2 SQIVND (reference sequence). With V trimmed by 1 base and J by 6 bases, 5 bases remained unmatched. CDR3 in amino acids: CASSIGQGFINEQFF. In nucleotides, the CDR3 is TGTGCCAGTAGTATAGGACAGGGGTTCATCAATGAGCAGTTCTTC.

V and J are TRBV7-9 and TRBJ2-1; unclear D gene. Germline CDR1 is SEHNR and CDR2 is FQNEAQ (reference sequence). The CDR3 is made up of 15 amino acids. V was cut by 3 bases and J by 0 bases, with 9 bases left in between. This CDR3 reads CASSLFDSSYNEQFF. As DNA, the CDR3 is TGTGCCAGCAGCTTGTTTGACTCCTCCTACAATGAGCAGTTCTTC.

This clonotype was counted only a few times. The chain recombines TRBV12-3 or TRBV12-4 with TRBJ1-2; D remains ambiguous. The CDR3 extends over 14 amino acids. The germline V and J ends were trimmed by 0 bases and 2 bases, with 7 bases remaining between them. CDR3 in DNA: TGTGCCAGCAGTTTAGCGTCCGCCAACTATGGCTACACCTTC. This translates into CASSLASANYGYTF.

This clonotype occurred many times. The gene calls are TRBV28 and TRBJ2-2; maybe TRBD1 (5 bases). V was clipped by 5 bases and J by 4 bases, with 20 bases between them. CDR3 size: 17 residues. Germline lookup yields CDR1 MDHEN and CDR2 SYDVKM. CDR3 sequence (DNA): TGTGCCAGCAGTCCTATCTCCGCCCCCAGGGTCACCGGGGAGCTGTTTTTT. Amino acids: CASSPISAPRVTGELFF.

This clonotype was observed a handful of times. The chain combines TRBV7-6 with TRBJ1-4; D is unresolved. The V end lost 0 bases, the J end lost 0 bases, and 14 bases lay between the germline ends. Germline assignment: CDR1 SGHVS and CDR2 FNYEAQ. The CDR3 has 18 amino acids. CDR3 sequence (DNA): TGTGCCAGCAGCTTAGCAGTCCCATCAGATACAACTAATGAAAAACTGTTTTTT. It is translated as CASSLAVPSDTTNEKLFF.

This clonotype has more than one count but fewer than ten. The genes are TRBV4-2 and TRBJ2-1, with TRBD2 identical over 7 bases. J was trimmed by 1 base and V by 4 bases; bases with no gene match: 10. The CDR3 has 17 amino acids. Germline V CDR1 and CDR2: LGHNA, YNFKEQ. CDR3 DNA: TGTGCCAGCAGCCCCGAACGGGCGGGGGTTTCCTACAATGAGCAGTTCTTC. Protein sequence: CASSPERAGVSYNEQFF.

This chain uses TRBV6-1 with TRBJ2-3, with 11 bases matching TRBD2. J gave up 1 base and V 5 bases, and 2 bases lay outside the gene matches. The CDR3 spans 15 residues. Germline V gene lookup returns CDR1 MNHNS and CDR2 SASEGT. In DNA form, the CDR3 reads TGTGCCAGCAGTCCGACTAGCGGGGGCACAGATACGCAGTATTTT. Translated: CASSPTSGGTDTQYF.

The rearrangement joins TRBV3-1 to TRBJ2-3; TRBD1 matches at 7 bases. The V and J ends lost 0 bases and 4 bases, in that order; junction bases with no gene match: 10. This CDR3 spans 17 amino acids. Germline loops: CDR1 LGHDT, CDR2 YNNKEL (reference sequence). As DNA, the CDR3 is TGTGCCAGCAGCCAAGAGACGACAGGGCAGTTCTCAGATACGCAGTATTTT. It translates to CASSQETTGQFSDTQYF.

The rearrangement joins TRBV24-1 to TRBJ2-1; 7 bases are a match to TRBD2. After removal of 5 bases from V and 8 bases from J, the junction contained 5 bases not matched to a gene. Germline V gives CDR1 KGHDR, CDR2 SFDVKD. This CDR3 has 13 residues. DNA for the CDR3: TGTGCCACCAGTGCGGGGGGAACGGATGAGCAGTTCTTC. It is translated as CATSAGGTDEQFF.

The CDR3 DNA reads TGTGCCACCAGAGTCGGACAGGGGGTTTATGAGCAGTTCTTC. This gives the protein CATRVGQGVYEQFF. This chain uses TRBV27 with TRBJ2-1, with 10 bases lining up with TRBD1. After removal of 10 bases from V and 8 bases from J, the junction contained 11 bases not matched to a gene. CDR1 and CDR2 (germline): MNHEY, SMNVEV (reference sequence). This CDR3 is built from 14 residues.

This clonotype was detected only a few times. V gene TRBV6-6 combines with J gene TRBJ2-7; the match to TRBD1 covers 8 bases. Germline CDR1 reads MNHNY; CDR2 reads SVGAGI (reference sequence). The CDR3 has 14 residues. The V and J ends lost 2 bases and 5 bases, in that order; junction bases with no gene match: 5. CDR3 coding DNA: TGTGCCAGCAGTTACGACAGGGGTTTTCACGAGCAGTACTTC. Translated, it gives CASSYDRGFHEQYF.

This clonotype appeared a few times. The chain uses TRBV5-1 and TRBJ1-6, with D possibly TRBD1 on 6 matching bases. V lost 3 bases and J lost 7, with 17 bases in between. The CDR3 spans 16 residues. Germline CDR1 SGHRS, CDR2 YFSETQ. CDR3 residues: CASSSLSTGPNSPLHF. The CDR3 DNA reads TGCGCCAGCAGCTCCCTCTCGACAGGACCAAATTCACCCCTCCACTTT.

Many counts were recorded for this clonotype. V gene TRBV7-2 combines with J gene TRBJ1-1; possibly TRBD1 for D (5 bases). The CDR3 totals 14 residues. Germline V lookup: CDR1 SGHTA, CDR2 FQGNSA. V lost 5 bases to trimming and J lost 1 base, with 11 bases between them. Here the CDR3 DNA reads TGTGCCAGCAGCCCACAGGTTGGGAACACTGAAGCTTTCTTT. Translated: CASSPQVGNTEAFF.

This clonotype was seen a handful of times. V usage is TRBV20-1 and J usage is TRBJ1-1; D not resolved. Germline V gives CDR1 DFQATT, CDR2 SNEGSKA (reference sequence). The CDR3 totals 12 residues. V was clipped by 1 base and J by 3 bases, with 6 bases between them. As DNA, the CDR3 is TGCAGTGCTAGAGTGGGAGACACTGAAGCTTTCTTT. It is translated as CSARVGDTEAFF.

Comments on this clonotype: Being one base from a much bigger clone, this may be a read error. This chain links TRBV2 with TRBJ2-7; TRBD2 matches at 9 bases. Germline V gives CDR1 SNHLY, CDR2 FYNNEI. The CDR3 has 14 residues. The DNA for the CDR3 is TGTGCCAGCAGAGATAGCGGGGGCGCATACGACCAGTACTTC. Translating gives CASRDSGGAYDQYF.

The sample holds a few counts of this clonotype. The CDR3 sequence: CASSRDRQAPPEQFF. CDR3 DNA: TGTGCCAGCAGCCGAGATCGACAGGCCCCCCCTGAGCAGTTCTTC. The V call is TRBV3-1, the J call TRBJ2-1; D may be TRBD1 (6 bases). CDR3 length: 15 residues. Trimming took off 4 bases at V and 9 bases at J, with 19 bases between the two ends. Germline CDR1 and CDR2: LGHDT and YNNKEL (reference sequence).